This record concerns one T cell receptor beta chain sequence. The data are from a study of cytomegalovirus exposure and HLA in healthy donors. The study ran its PCR with 60 Vbeta and 13 Jbeta primers. The data were produced by immunoSEQ multiplex PCR, yet TCRdb's version contains in-frame clones alone and is incomplete. The profile shows about 130,000 clones, 75% to 90% of them singletons. CDR3 size: 14 residues. Trimming at V came to 10 bases and at J to 2 bases, leaving 8 bases not matched to a gene. CDR1 LNHDA and CDR2 SQIVND come from the germline V gene (reference sequence). Source material: PBMCs. The genes are TRBV19 and TRBJ1-5, with 7 bases aligning to TRBD1. This receptor was obtained from a woman aged 25-40 years in good health and CMV-seropositive. CDR3 residues: CATKTGIGNQPQHF. The CDR3 coding sequence is TGTGCCACCAAGACAGGGATCGGCAATCAGCCCCAGCATTTT.